The rows below give T cell receptor beta chains drawn from one sample of a study of T cells in Graves' hyperthyroidism and ophthalmopathy. TCRdb processed the multiplex PCR reads anew with MiXCR; each CDR3 protein has one entry. Among under 130,000 distinct CDR3 sequences listed, less than 55% were seen once. The source material was blood. The source of these receptors is a man aged 40-50 years with Graves' hyperthyroidism. CDR3s include the opening cysteine and the closing phenylalanine or tryptophan. A D gene is named only where the DNA matches it firmly. Size is omitted from some rows. Given values are once, few, many or a class for expanded clones.

NA,TRBV24-1,NA,TRBJ2-5,TGTGCCACCAGTGATTTGGATGAAGAGACCCAGTACTTC,CATSDLDEETQYF
many,TRBV11-3,TRBD1,TRBJ1-1,TGTGCCAGCAGCCCCGGGACAGTGAACACTGAAGCTTTCTTT,CASSPGTVNTEAFF
NA,TRBV5-8,TRBD1,TRBJ2-1,TGTGCCAGCAGCTTGGGGGACAGGGGACATACGCAGTTCTTC,CASSLGDRGHTQFF
NA,TRBV6-4,NA,TRBJ2-1,TGTGCCAGCAGTGAAATGGCCCGCAATGAGCAGTTCTTC,CASSEMARNEQFF
few,TRBV30,NA,TRBJ2-3,TGTGCCTGGAGCAATATGAACACAGATACGCAGTATTTT,CAWSNMNTDTQYF
many,TRBV2,NA,TRBJ1-1,TGTGCCAGCAGAGGACAGACCCCGAACACTGAAGCTTTCTTT,CASRGQTPNTEAFF
NA,TRBV12-3/TRBV12-4,NA,TRBJ2-3,TGTGCCAGCAATTCTTCCTGGAGCCTTCGCACAGATACGCAGTATTTT,CASNSSWSLRTDTQYF
many,TRBV5-1,NA,TRBJ1-1,TGCGCCAGCAGCTCCTCCAGACAGGCCCGAGAAGCTTTCTTT,CASSSSRQAREAFF
NA,TRBV9,NA,TRBJ2-3,TGTGCCAGCAGGGGATTCACAGATACGCAGTATTTT,CASRGFTDTQYF
many,TRBV20-1,NA,TRBJ1-2,TGCAGTGCTAAAACAGGGTACTATGGCTACACCTTC,CSAKTGYYGYTF
NA,TRBV2,NA,TRBJ1-1,TGTGCCAGCAGTACGCGAGGGTTGGGGACTGAAGCTTTCTTT,CASSTRGLGTEAFF
many,TRBV19,NA,TRBJ2-1,TGTGCCAGTAGTATCGAGTTAGGGAGTCTCGGGTACGACAATGAGCAGTTCTTC,CASSIELGSLGYDNEQFF
NA,TRBV7-6,NA,TRBJ2-2,TGTGCCAGCAGCTGGGTGGTTACCGGGGAGCTGTTTTTT,CASSWVVTGELFF
many,TRBV28,NA,TRBJ1-6,TGTGCCAGCAGTTTAGAGTGGCGGCATTCACCCCTCCACTTT,CASSLEWRHSPLHF
many,TRBV7-3,NA,TRBJ2-1,TGTGCCAGCAGCTTATATACAGGTACCTACAATGAGCAGTTCTTC,CASSLYTGTYNEQFF
many,TRBV9,TRBD1,TRBJ2-1,TGTGCCAGCAGCGCGTCCCCTCCGGGACAGGGGGTAAATGAGCAGTTCTTC,CASSASPPGQGVNEQFF
many,TRBV6-5,NA,TRBJ2-7,TGTGCCACCCGTGGGAGTACCTACGAGCAGTACTTC,CATRGSTYEQYF
NA,TRBV6-1,TRBD1,TRBJ1-6,TGTGCCAGCAGTAGGGACAGGATCCAACTCCTCCACTTT,CASSRDRIQLLHF
NA,TRBV19,NA,TRBJ1-1,TGTGCCAATAGTATAACAGGCAGGAACACTGAAGCTTTCTTT,CANSITGRNTEAFF
NA,TRBV7-9,NA,TRBJ2-1,TGTGCCGGTGGGACGCAGCAGTTCTTC,CAGGTQQFF
many,TRBV5-1,TRBD1,TRBJ1-1,TGCGCCAGCAGCTTGTACAGGGGGGCCACTGAAGCTTTCTTT,CASSLYRGATEAFF
NA,TRBV15,NA,TRBJ2-6,TGTGCCACCAGCAGCGAGGTCCTTGGGGCCAACGTCCTGACTTTC,CATSSEVLGANVLTF
many,TRBV9,NA,TRBJ2-7,TGTGCCAGCAGCGTAGCTCCAGCGGCCTACGAGCAGTACTTC,CASSVAPAAYEQYF
few,TRBV30,NA,TRBJ2-1,TGTGCCTGGAGTTTCGAACTTGAGCAGTTCTTC,CAWSFELEQFF
NA,TRBV10-3,TRBD2,TRBJ2-1,TGTGCCTCCGGGGGACTAGCGGGATCCAATGAGCAGTTCTTC,CASGGLAGSNEQFF
NA,TRBV5-1,TRBD2,TRBJ2-5,TGCGCCAGCAGCTGGGGGGGGAGAGAGACCCAGTACTTC,CASSWGGRETQYF
many,TRBV2,TRBD1,TRBJ1-6,TGTGCCAGCAGTTACGGGACAGAGTTCTATAATTCACCCCTCCACTTT,CASSYGTEFYNSPLHF
NA,TRBV29-1,TRBD2,TRBJ2-7,TGCAGCGGCAGACTAGCGGGACGTTACGAGCAGTACTTC,CSGRLAGRYEQYF
many,TRBV6-5,NA,TRBJ1-2,TGTGCCAGCAGGGGGGTTGGGTCGGGGAGCCACTATGGCTACACCTTC,CASRGVGSGSHYGYTF
many,TRBV9,TRBD2,TRBJ2-5,TGTGCCAGCAGCGTAGGTACCGGGACTAGCGGGAGAGAGACCCAGTACTTC,CASSVGTGTSGRETQYF
many,TRBV2,TRBD2,TRBJ2-1,TGTGCCAGCACCTCCGGGACTAGCGGTTACAATGAGCAGTTCTTC,CASTSGTSGYNEQFF